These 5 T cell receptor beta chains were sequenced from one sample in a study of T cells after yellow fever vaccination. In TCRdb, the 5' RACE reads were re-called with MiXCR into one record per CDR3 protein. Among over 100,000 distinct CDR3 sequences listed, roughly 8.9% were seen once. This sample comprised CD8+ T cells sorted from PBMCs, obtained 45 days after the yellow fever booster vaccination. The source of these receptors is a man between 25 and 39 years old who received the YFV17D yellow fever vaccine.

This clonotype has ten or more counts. The CDR3 coding sequence is TGTGCCAGTAGTATTGATACTTCCTACGAGCAGTACTTC. This gives the protein CASSIDTSYEQYF. The chain recombines TRBV19 with TRBJ2-7; no firm D call. CDR1 is LNHDA, CDR2 SQIVND, per germline (reference sequence). The CDR3 runs to 13 residues. V lost 3 bases, J lost 1 base, and 7 bases lay in between.

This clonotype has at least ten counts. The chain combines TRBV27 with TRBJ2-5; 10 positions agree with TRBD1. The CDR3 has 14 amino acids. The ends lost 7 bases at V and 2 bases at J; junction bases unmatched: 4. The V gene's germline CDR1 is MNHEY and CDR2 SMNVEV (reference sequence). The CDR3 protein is CASKGTGVQETQYF. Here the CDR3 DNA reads TGTGCCAGCAAGGGGACAGGGGTACAAGAGACCCAGTACTTC.

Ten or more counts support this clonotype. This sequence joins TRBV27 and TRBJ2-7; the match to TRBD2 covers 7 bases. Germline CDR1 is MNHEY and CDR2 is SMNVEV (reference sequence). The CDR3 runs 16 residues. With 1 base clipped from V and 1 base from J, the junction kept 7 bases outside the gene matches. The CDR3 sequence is CASSLLVGGSSYEQYF. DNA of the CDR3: TGTGCCAGCAGTTTATTAGTCGGCGGGAGTTCCTACGAGCAGTACTTC.

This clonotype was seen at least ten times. The CDR3 loop reads CASSQRLDRGQVGNTGELFF. The CDR3 DNA reads as TGCGCCAGCAGCCAGCGCTTGGACAGGGGGCAAGTCGGTAACACCGGGGAGCTGTTTTTT. The chain employs TRBV4-3 and TRBJ2-2; 11 positions match TRBD1. The ends lost 3 bases at V and 2 bases at J; junction bases unmatched: 14. Germline-derived CDR1 and CDR2 are LGHNA and YSLEER. The CDR3 runs to 20 residues.

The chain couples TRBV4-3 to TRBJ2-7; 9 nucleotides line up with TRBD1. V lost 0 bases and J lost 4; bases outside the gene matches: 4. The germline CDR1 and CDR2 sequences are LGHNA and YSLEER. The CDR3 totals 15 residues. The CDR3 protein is CASSQETGGRYEQYF. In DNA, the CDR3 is TGCGCCAGCAGCCAAGAGACAGGGGGAAGGTACGAGCAGTACTTC.